This T cell receptor (beta chain) was captured in a study of response to subunit inactivated influenza vaccine. The V end lost 3 bases, the J end lost 0 bases, and 9 bases lay between the germline ends. Germline V lookup: CDR1 LNHDA, CDR2 SQIVND (reference sequence). The CDR3 loop spans 14 amino acids. Whole-study results and caveats: Few new T cells, the authors suggested, are recruited by each seasonal influenza vaccination.

One entry per CDR3 protein results from TCRdb running MiXCR on the RT-PCR reads. Here the sample spans 400,000 to 650,000 distinct CDR3 sequences, approximately 7.8% being singletons. This clonotype was observed a handful of times. Its antigen remains unknown. This sample comprised PBMCs from blood, obtained about 24 months after vaccination. V usage is TRBV19 and J usage is TRBJ2-7; D gene ambiguous. The TCR comes from a man aged 45 to 75 who received an inactivated influenza vaccine. The CDR3 DNA reads TGTGCCAGTAGTATTGGGCAGAGCTCCTACGAGCAGTACTTC. It is translated as CASSIGQSSYEQYF.